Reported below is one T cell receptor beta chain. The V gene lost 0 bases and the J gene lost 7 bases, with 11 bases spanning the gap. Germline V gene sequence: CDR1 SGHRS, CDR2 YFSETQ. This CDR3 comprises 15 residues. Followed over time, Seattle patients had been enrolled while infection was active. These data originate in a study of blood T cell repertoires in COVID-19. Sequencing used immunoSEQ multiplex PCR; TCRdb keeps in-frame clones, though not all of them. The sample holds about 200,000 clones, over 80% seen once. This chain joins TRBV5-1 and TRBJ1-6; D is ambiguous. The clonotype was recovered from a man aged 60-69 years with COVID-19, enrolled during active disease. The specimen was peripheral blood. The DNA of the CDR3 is TGCGCCAGCAGCTTGGGAGGGATGGAGAATTCACCCCTCCACTTT. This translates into CASSLGGMENSPLHF.